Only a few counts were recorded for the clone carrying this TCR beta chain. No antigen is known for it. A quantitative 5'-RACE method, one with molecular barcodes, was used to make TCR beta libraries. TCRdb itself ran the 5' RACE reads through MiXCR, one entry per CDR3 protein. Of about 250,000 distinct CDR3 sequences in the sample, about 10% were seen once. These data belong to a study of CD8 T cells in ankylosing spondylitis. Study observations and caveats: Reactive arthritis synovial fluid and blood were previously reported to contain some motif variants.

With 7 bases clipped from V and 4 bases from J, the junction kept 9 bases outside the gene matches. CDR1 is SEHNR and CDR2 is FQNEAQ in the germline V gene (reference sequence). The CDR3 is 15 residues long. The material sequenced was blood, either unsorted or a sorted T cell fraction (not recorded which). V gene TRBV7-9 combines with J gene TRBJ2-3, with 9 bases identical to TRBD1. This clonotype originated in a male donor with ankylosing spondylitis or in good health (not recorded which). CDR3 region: CASTRDRVLADTQYF. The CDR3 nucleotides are TGTGCCAGCACCCGGGACAGGGTGTTGGCAGATACGCAGTATTTT.